A single count supports the clone carrying this TCR beta chain. The source of the sample is a study of blood T cell repertoires in COVID-19. Study-level information: PBMCs, B-cell-depleted T cells, or T cells provided the cDNA or gDNA that made up the material.

The germline V gene encodes CDR1 MNHNY and CDR2 SVGAGI (reference sequence). Losses at the gene ends were 3 bases for V and 7 bases for J; bases not matched to a gene: 5. The CDR3 covers 14 residues. Per the authors' pipeline: Reference gene primer amplification in the assay estimated nucleated cell counts. Clones were read by immunoSEQ multiplex PCR, and TCRdb kept only the in-frame ones, dropping some. V, J and clone size are taken as reported in that table, and D and trimming were inferred from the DNA itself. The repertoire includes 71,000 or so clones, around 80% of them detected once, and approximately 10% sits in the top ten.

Material for sequencing was peripheral blood. The clonotype comes from a man over 45 with acute or convalescent COVID-19. The J gene is TRBJ2-2, the V gene TRBV6-6, with 7 nucleotides matching TRBD1. The CDR3 reads CASSYTGVGGELFF. CDR3 in DNA: TGTGCCAGCAGTTATACAGGGGTGGGCGGGGAGCTGTTTTTT.